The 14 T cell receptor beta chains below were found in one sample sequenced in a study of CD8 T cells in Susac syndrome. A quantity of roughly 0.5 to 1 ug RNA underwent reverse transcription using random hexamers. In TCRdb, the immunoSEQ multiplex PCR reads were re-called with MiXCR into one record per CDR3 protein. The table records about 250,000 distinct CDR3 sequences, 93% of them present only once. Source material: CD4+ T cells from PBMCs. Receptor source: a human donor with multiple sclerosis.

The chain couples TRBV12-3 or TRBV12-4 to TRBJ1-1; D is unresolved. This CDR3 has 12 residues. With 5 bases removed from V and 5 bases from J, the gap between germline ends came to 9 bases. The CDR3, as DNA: TGTGCCAGCAGTCCTACCACGACTGAAGCTTTCTTT. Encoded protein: CASSPTTTEAFF.

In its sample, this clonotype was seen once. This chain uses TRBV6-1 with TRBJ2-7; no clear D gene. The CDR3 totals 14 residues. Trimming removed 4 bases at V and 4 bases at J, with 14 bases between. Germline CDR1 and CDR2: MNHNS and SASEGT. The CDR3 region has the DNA TGTGCCAGCAGTGGGCTCCTGATCTTTTACGAGCAGTACTTC. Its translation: CASSGLLIFYEQYF.

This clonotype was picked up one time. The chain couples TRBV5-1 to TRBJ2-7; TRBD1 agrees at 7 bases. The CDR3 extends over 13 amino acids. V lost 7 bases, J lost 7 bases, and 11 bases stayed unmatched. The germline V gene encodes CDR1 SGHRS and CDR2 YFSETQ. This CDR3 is CASGHRGVGEQYF. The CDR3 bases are TGCGCCAGCGGCCACAGGGGTGTTGGGGAGCAGTACTTC.

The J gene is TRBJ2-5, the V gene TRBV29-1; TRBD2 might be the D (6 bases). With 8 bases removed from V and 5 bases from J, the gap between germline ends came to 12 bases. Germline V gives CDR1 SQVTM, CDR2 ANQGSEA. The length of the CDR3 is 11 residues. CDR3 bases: TGCAGCAGGACTATCGGGGAGACCCAGTACTTC. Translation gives CSRTIGETQYF.

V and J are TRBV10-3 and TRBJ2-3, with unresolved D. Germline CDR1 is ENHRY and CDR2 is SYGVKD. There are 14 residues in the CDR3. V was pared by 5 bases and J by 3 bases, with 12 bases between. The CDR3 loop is CAISRAGRTDTQYF. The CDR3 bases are TGTGCCATCAGTCGAGCTGGGCGGACAGATACGCAGTATTTT.

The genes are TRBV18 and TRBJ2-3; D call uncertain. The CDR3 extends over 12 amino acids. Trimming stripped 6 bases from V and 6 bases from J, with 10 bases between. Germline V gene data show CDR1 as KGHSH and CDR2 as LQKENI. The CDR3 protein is CASSTRLDTQYF. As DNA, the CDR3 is TGTGCCAGCTCGACTCGTCTCGATACGCAGTATTTT.

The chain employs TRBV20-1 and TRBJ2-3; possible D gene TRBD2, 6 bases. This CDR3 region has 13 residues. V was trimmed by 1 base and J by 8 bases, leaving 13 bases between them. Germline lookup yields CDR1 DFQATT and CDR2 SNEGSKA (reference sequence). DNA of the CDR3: TGCAGTGCTAGAGGGACGACTAGTGCTACGCAGTATTTT. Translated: CSARGTTSATQYF.

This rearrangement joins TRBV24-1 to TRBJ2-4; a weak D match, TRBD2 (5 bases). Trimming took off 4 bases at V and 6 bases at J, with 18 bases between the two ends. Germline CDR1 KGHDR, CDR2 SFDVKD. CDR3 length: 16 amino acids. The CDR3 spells CATSDHTGPGGNIQYF. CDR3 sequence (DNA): TGTGCCACCAGTGACCACACCGGGCCCGGAGGAAACATTCAGTACTTC.

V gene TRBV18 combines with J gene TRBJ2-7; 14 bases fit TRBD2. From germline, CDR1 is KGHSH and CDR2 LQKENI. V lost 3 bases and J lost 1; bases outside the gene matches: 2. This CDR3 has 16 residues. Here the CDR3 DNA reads TGTGCCAGCTCACCTAGGACTAGCGGGGGGTCCTACGAGCAGTACTTC. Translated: CASSPRTSGGSYEQYF.

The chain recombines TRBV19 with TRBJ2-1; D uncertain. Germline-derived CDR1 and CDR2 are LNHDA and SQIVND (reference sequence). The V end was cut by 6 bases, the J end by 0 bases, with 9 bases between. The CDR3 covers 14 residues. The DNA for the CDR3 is TGTGCCAGTAGCCAGGTTAGCTCCTACAATGAGCAGTTCTTC. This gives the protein CASSQVSSYNEQFF. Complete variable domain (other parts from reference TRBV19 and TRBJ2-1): DGGITQSPKYLFRKEGQNVTLSCEQNLNHDAMYWYRQDPGQGLRLIYYSQIVNDFQKGDIAEGYSVSREKKESFPLTVTSAQKNPTAFYLCASSQVSSYNEQFFGPGTRLTVL.

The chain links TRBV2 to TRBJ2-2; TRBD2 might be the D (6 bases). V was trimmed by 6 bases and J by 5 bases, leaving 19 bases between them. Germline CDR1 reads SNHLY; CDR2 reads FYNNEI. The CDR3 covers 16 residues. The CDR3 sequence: CASSEWVGGRTGELFF. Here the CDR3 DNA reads TGTGCCAGCAGCGAATGGGTCGGGGGTCGGACCGGGGAGCTGTTTTTT.

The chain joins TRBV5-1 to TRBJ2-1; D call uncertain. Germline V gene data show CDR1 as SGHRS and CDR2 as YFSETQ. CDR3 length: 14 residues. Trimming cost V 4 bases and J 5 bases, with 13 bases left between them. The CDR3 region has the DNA TGCGCCAGCAGCCCAATGGTTGCGGACAATGAGCAGTTCTTC. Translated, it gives CASSPMVADNEQFF.

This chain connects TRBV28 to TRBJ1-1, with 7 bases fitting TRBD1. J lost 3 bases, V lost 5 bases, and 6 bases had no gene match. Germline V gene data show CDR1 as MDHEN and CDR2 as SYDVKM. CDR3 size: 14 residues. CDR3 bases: TGTGCCAGCAGTAGCATGACAGGGTACACTGAAGCTTTCTTT. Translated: CASSSMTGYTEAFF.

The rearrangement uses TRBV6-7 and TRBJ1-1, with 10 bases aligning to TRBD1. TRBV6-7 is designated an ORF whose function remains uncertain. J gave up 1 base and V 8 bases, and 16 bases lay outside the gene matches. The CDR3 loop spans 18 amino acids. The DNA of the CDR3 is TGTGCCAGCCTGATCGAAACCGGGACAGGGGACGCGAACACTGAAGCTTTCTTT. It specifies CASLIETGTGDANTEAFF.